This T cell receptor beta chain was captured in a study of shared T cell receptors in the human thymus. CDR3 length equals 17 residues. CDR1 SGHDT and CDR2 YYEEEE come from the germline V gene. V was pared by 0 bases and J by 3 bases, with 15 bases between. This table comes from immunoSEQ multiplex PCR, and its TCRdb copy is limited to in-frame clones, with some not included. The sample contains 640,000 or so clones, around 87% of which appear only once. These data were also reused for a study on human thymus T cells.

This chain links TRBV5-6 with TRBJ1-4; possible D gene TRBD1, 5 bases. The TCR comes from a boy in the first two years of life with a congenital heart defect. Sequenced: thymocytes. CDR3 DNA sequence: TGTGCCAGCAGCTTGGGGGTCCAAGGGGTGTCTAATGAAAAACTGTTTTTT. Its protein is CASSLGVQGVSNEKLFF.